This T cell receptor (beta chain) was sequenced in a study of OX40 agonist ivuxolimab in advanced cancers. Overall study context: Partial responses were achieved by three patients, of whom one had hepatocellular carcinoma and two had cutaneous melanoma.

Comments on this clone: Antigen: not known.

Study-wide results and caveats: What antigens the expanded peripheral T cells recognized was never established.

Method: immunoSEQ multiplex PCR; TCRdb's copy keeps in-frame clones and lacks some. The table shows roughly 100,000 clones, with roughly 95% occurring only once. CDR1 is MGHRA and CDR2 is YSYEKL in the germline V gene. CDR3 length: 15 residues. The V end lost 3 bases, the J end lost 2 bases, and 14 bases lay between the germline ends. This receptor was obtained from an adult with an advanced solid tumor such as melanoma, head and neck, liver or kidney cancer. This sample comprised CD4+ or CD8+ T cells sorted from blood, obtained in a trial of the OX40 agonist ivuxolimab. The chain recombines TRBV4-1 with TRBJ2-7; D tentatively fits TRBD1 or TRBD2 (5 bases each). The CDR3 is CASSHGTLGPYEQYF. The CDR3 DNA sequence: TGCGCCAGCAGCCACGGGACGTTGGGGCCCTACGAGCAGTACTTC.